This TCR beta chain was sequenced in a study of OX40 agonist ivuxolimab in advanced cancers. The method was immunoSEQ multiplex PCR; TCRdb's version includes in-frame clones alone and lacks a portion of them. The data show approximately 87,000 clones, with more than 85% seen just once and 3.4% held by the top ten. In germline, CDR1 is PRHDT, CDR2 FYEKMQ (reference sequence). V dropped 5 bases and J dropped 6 bases, with 14 bases sitting between them. CDR3 length: 14 amino acids. Patients had blood sampled at baseline and again on cycle 4 day 1 and cycle 7 day 1. The material sequenced was CD4+ or CD8+ T cells sorted from blood, taken in a trial of the OX40 agonist ivuxolimab. The TCR was taken from an adult with an advanced solid tumor such as melanoma, head and neck, liver or kidney cancer. The chain links TRBV13 to TRBJ1-3; tentative D call: TRBD1 (5 bases). The CDR3 DNA sequence: TGTGCCAGCAGCGCCCCTAGCGGGGCAAACACCATATATTTT. It encodes CASSAPSGANTIYF. The full variable domain, completed using reference TRBV13 and TRBJ1-3, is AAGVIQSPRHLIKEKRETATLKCYPIPRHDTVYWYQQGPGQDPQFLISFYEKMQSDKGSIPDRFSAQQFSDYHSELNMSSLELGDSALYFCASSAPSGANTIYFGEGSWLTVV.